Listed below are T cell receptor beta chains from one sample, sequenced in a study of CD8 T cells in ankylosing spondylitis. TCRdb re-analysed the 5' RACE reads in MiXCR, keeping a single row per CDR3 protein. The data show about 390,000 distinct CDR3 sequences, around 22% seen once. The sequenced sample consisted of blood, either unsorted or a sorted T cell fraction (not recorded which). The receptors come from a male donor with ankylosing spondylitis. Each CDR3 is given with its conserved first and last residue. A D gene is named only where the DNA matches it firmly. A clone size is listed for some rows: how often the clone was seen (once, few, many), or a class if it is expanded.

>.|TRBJ2-1|.|TRBV2
CASRGMGRNEQFF
TGTGCCAGCAGGGGGATGGGTAGGAATGAGCAGTTCTTC
>.|TRBJ2-3|few|TRBV3-1
CASSQEPDTQYF
TGTGCCAGCAGCCAAGAACCAGATACGCAGTATTTT
>.|TRBJ2-1|few|TRBV20-1
CSASKAGSYNEQFF
TGCAGTGCTAGTAAGGCGGGGTCCTACAATGAGCAGTTCTTC
>TRBD2|TRBJ2-1|.|TRBV7-7
CASSLTLLAGGSNEQFF
TGTGCCAGCAGCTTAACTCTTCTAGCGGGAGGGTCCAATGAGCAGTTCTTC
>.|TRBJ1-1|few|TRBV6-2/TRBV6-3
CASRKRASEAFF
TGTGCCAGCAGAAAAAGGGCGTCTGAAGCTTTCTTT
>.|TRBJ1-5|few|TRBV4-1
CASSQERVSNQPQHF
TGCGCCAGCAGCCAAGAACGGGTCAGCAATCAGCCCCAGCATTTT
>.|TRBJ2-1|.|TRBV23-1
CASSQSTPGDNEQFF
TGCGCCAGCAGTCAATCGACCCCAGGGGACAATGAGCAGTTCTTC
>.|TRBJ2-3|.|TRBV5-1
CASSPPMAGSTDTQYF
TGCGCCAGCAGCCCCCCAATGGCGGGGAGCACAGATACGCAGTATTTT
>.|TRBJ1-5|few|TRBV12-3/TRBV12-4
CASRREVDQPQHF
TGTGCCAGCAGAAGGGAGGTGGACCAGCCCCAGCATTTT
>.|TRBJ1-2|.|TRBV5-8
CASSSTVIYGYTF
TGTGCCAGCAGCTCGACAGTGATCTATGGCTACACCTTC
>.|TRBJ2-1|.|TRBV9
CASSVEGTPGNEQFF
TGTGCCAGCAGCGTAGAGGGGACACCTGGGAATGAGCAGTTCTTC
>.|TRBJ2-5|.|TRBV18
CASSPTGREETQYF
TGTGCCAGCTCACCTACAGGGCGGGAAGAGACCCAGTACTTC
>.|TRBJ1-2|few|TRBV2
CASSLNRWYGYTF
TGTGCCAGCAGTCTTAATCGGTGGTATGGCTACACCTTC
>.|TRBJ2-2|.|TRBV11-2
CASSFRGANTGELFF
TGTGCCAGCAGCTTCCGGGGAGCGAACACCGGGGAGCTGTTTTTT
>.|TRBJ2-1|.|TRBV7-2
CASSLLHGTEQFF
TGTGCCAGCAGCTTACTCCACGGGACTGAGCAGTTCTTC